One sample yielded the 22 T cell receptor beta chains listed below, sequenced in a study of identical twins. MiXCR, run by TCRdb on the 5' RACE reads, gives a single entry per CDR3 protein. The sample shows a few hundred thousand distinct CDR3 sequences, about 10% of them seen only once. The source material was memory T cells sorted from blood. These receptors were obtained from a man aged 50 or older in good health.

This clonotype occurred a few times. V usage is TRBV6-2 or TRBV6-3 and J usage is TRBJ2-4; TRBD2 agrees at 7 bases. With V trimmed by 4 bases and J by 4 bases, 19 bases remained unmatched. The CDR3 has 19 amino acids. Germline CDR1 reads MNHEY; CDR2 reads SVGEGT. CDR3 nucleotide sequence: TGTGCCAGCAGTTCCCCCGGCACTAGCGCGGCCGGTAGAAAAAACATTCAGTACTTC. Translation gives CASSSPGTSAAGRKNIQYF.

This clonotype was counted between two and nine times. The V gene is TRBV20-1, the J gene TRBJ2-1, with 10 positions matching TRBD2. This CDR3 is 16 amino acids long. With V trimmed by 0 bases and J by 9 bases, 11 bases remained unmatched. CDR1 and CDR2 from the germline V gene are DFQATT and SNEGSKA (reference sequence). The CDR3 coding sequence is TGCAGTGCTAGAGACCTGCCTAGCGGGAGTATAAGTGAGCAGTTCTTC. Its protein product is CSARDLPSGSISEQFF.

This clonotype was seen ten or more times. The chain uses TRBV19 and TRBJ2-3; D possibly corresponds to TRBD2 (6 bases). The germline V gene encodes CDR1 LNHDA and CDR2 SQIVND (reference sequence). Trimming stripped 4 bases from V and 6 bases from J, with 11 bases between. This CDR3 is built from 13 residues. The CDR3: CASSKRTTDTQYF. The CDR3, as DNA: TGTGCCAGTAGTAAACGGACTACGGATACGCAGTATTTT.

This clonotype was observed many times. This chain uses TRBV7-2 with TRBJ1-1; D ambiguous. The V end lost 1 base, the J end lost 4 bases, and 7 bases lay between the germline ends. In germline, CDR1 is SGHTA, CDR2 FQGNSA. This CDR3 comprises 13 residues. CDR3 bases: TGTGCCAGCAGCTTAGGGTGGCGCACTGAAGCTTTCTTT. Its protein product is CASSLGWRTEAFF.

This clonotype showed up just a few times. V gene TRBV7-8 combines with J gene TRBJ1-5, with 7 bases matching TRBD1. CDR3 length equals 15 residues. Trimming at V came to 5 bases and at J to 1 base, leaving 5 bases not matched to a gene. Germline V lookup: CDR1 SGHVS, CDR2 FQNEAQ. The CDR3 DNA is TGTGCCAGCAGCAGAATACAGGGGAGCAATCAGCCCCAGCATTTT. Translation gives CASSRIQGSNQPQHF.

DNA for the CDR3: TGTGCCAGCAGCCAAGCCGGGACAGGGGCAAGGGAGCAGTACTTC. This gives the protein CASSQAGTGAREQYF. V is TRBV3-1 and J is TRBJ2-7; 10 bases map to TRBD1. The germline gives CDR1 LGHDT, CDR2 YNNKEL (reference sequence). J lost 7 bases, V lost 1 base, and 7 bases had no gene match. The CDR3 loop spans 15 amino acids.

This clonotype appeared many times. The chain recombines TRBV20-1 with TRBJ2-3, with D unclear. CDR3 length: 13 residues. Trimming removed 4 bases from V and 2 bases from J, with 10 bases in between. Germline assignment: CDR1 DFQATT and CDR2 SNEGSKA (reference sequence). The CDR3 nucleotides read TGCAGTGCTACAGGACCATTCACAGATACGCAGTATTTT. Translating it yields CSATGPFTDTQYF.

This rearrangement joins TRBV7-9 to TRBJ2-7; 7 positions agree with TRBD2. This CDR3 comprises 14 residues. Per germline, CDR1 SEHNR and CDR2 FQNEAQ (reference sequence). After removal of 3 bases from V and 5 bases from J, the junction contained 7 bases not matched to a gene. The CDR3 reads CASSFGLVNDEQYF. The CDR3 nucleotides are TGTGCCAGCAGCTTCGGACTAGTAAACGACGAGCAGTACTTC.

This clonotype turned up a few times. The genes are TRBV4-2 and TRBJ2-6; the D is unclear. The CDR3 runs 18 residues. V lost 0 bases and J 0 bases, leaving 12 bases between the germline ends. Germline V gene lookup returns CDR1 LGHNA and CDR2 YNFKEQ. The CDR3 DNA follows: TGTGCCAGCAGCCAAGATCGGTCAGGTTTCTCTGGGGCCAACGTCCTGACTTTC. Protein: CASSQDRSGFSGANVLTF.

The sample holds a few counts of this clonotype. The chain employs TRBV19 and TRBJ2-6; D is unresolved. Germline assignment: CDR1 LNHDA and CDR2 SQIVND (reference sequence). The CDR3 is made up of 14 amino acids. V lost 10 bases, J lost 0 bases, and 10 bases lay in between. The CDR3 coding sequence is TGTGCCACCGGAGCAAGCTCTGGGGCCAACGTCCTGACTTTC. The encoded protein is CATGASSGANVLTF. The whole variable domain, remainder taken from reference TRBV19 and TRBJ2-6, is DGGITQSPKYLFRKEGQNVTLSCEQNLNHDAMYWYRQDPGQGLRLIYYSQIVNDFQKGDIAEGYSVSREKKESFPLTVTSAQKNPTAFYLCATGASSGANVLTFGAGSRLTVL.

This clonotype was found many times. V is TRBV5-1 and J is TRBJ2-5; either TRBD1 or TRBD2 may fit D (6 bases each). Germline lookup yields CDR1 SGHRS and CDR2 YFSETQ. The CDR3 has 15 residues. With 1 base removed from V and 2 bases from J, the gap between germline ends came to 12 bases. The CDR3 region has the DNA TGCGCCAGCAGCTTGTTAGGGGGAGGTCAAGAGACCCAGTACTTC. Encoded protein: CASSLLGGGQETQYF.

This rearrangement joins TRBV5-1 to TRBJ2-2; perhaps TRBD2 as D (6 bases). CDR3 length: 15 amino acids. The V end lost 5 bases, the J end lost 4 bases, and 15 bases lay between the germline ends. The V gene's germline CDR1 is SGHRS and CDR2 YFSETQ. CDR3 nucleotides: TGCGCCAGCAGTCCTAGCGAGCTACGCACCGGGGAGCTGTTTTTT. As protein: CASSPSELRTGELFF.

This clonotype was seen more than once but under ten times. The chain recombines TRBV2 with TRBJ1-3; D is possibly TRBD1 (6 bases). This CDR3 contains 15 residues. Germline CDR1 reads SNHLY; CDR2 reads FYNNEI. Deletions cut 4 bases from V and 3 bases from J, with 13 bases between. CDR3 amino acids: CASSVSGASGNTIYF. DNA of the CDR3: TGTGCCAGCAGTGTTTCGGGGGCAAGTGGAAACACCATATATTTT.

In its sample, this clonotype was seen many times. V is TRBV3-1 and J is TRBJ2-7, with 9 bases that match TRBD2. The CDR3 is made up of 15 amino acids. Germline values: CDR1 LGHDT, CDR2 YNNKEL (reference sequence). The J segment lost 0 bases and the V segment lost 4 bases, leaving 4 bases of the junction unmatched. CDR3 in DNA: TGTGCCAGCAGCCTCTTAGCGGGGGTCTCCTACGAGCAGTACTTC. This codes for CASSLLAGVSYEQYF.

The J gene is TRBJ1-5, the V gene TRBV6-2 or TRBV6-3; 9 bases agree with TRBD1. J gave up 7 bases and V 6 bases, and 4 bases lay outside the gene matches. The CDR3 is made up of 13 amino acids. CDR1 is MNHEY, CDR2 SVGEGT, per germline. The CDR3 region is CASSQDRGQPQHF. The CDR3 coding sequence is TGTGCCAGCAGCCAGGACAGGGGACAGCCCCAGCATTTT.

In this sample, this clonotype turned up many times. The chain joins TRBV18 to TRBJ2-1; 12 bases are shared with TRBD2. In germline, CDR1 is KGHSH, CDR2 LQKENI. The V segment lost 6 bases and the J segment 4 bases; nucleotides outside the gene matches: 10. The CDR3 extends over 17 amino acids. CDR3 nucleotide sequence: TGTGCCAGCTCGCCAATCTTGACTAGCGGGAGTTACAATGAGCAGTTCTTC. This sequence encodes CASSPILTSGSYNEQFF.

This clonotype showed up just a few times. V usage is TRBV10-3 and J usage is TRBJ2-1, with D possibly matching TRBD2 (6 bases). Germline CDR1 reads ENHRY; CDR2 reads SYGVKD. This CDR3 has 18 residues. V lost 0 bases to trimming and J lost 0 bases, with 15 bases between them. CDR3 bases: TGTGCCATCAGTGAGTCCCTTCCTAGCGCCTACTCCTACAATGAGCAGTTCTTC. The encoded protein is CAISESLPSAYSYNEQFF.

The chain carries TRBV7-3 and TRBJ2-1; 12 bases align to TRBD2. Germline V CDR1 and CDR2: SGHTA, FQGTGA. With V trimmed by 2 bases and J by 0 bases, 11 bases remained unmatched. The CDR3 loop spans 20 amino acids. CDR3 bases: TGTGCCAGCAGCTTACTTCCGGGACTAGCGGGCCCGAGCTCCTACAATGAGCAGTTCTTC. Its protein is CASSLLPGLAGPSSYNEQFF.

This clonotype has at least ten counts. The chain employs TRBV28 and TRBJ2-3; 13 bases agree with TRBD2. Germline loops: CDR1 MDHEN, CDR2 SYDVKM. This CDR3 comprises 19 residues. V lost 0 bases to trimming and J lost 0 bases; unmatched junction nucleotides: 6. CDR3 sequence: CASSLWTLAGGTSTDTQYF. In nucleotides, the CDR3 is TGTGCCAGCAGTTTATGGACACTAGCGGGAGGGACTAGCACAGATACGCAGTATTTT. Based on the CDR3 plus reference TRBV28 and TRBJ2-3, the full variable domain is DVKVTQSSRYLVKRTGEKVFLECVQDMDHENMFWYRQDPGLGLRLIYFSYDVKMKEKGDIPEGYSVSREKKERFSLILESASTNQTSMYLCASSLWTLAGGTSTDTQYFGPGTRLTVL.

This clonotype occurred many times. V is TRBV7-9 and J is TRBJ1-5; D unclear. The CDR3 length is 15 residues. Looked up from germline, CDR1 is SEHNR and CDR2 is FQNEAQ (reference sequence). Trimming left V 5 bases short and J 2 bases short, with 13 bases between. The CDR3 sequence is CASSMSRGGNQPQHF. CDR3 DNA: TGTGCCAGCAGCATGAGCCGTGGGGGCAATCAGCCCCAGCATTTT.

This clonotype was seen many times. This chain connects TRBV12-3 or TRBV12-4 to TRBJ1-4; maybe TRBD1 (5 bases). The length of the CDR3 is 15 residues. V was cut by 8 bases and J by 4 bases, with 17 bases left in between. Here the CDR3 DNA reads TGTGCCAGCCGGGCCTTCGGGACGGGTAATGAAAAACTGTTTTTT. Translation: CASRAFGTGNEKLFF.

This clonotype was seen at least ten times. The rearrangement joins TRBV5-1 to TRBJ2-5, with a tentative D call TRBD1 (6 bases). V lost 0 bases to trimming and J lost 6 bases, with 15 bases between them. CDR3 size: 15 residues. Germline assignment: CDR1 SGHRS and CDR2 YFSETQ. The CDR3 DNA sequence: TGCGCCAGCAGCTTGGAAACAGGGTTAGGAAAGACCCAGTACTTC. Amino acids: CASSLETGLGKTQYF.